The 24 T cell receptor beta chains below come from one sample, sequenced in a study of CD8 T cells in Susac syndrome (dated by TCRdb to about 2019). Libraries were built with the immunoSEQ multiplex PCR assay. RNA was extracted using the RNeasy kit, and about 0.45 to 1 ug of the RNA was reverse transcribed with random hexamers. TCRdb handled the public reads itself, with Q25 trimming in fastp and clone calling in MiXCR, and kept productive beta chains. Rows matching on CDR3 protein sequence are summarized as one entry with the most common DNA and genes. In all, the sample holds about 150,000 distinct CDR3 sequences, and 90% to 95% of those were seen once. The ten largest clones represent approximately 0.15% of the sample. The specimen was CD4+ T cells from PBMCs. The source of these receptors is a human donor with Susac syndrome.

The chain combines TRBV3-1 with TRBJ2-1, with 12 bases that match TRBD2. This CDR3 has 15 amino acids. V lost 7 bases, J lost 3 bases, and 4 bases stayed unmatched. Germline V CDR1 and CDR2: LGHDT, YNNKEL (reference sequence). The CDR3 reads CASTRTSGIYNEQFF. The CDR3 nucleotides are TGTGCCAGCACCCGGACTAGCGGGATCTACAATGAGCAGTTCTTC.

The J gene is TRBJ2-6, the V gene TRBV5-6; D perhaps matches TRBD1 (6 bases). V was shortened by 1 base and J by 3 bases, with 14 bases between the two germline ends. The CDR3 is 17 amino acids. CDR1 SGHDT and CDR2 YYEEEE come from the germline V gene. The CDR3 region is CASSLRQGLSGANVLTF. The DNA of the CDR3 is TGTGCCAGCAGCTTGCGGCAGGGGTTAAGTGGGGCCAACGTCCTGACTTTC.

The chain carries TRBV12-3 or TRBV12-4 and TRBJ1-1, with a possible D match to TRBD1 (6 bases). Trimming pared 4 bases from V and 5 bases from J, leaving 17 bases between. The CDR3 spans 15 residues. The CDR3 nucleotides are TGTGCCAGCAGTTCCAGACAGGCGGCCAAGACTGAAGCTTTCTTT. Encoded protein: CASSSRQAAKTEAFF.

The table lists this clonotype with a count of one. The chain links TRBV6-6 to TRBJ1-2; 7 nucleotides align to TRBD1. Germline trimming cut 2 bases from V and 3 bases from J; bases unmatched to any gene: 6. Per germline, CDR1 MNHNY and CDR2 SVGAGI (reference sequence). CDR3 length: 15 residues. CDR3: CASSYGNTGDYGYTF. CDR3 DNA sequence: TGTGCCAGCAGTTACGGGAACACAGGGGACTATGGCTACACCTTC.

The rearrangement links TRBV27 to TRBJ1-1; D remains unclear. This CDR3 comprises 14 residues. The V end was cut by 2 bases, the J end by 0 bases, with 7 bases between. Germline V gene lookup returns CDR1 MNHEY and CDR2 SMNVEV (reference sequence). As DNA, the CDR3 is TGTGCCAGCAGTTTAGGACTCTTGAACACTGAAGCTTTCTTT. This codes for CASSLGLLNTEAFF.

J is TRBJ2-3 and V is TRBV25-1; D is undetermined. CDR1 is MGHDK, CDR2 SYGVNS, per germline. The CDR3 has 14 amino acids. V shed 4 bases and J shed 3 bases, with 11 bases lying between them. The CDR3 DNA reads TGTGCCAGCAGTGGCAGGATTAAGACAGATACGCAGTATTTT. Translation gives CASSGRIKTDTQYF.

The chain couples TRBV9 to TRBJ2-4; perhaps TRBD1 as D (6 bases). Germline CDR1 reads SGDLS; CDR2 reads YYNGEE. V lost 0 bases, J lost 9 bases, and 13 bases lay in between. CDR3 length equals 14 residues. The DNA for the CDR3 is TGTGCCAGCAGCGTAGCAGGGGAACCAGGCATTCAGTACTTC. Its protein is CASSVAGEPGIQYF.

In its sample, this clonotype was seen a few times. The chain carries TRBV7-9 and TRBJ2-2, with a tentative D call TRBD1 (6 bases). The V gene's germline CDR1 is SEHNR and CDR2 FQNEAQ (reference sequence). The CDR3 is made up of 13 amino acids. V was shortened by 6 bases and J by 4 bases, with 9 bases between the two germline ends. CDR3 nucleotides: TGTGCCAGCAGTCAGGACAGCACCGGGGAGCTGTTTTTT. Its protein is CASSQDSTGELFF.

The CDR3 here is CSALGATSGGSEQYF. CDR3 nucleotide sequence: TGCAGTGCTCTAGGGGCTACTAGCGGGGGGTCCGAGCAGTACTTC. This rearrangement joins TRBV20-1 to TRBJ2-7, with TRBD2 matching 12 bases. Germline V CDR1 and CDR2: DFQATT, SNEGSKA (reference sequence). This CDR3 has 15 residues. Trimming took 5 bases from V and 6 from J; bases not matched to a gene: 11.

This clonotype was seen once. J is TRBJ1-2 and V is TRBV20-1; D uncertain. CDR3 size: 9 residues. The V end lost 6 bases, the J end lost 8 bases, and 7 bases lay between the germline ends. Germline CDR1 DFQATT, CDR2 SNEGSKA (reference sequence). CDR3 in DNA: TGCAGTGCCGGTGACGGCTACACCTTC. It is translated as CSAGDGYTF.

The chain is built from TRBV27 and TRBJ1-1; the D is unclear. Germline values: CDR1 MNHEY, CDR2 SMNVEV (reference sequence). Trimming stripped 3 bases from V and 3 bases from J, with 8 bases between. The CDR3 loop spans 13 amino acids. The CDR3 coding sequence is TGTGCCAGCAGTTTTTTTGTGGACACTGAAGCTTTCTTT. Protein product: CASSFFVDTEAFF.

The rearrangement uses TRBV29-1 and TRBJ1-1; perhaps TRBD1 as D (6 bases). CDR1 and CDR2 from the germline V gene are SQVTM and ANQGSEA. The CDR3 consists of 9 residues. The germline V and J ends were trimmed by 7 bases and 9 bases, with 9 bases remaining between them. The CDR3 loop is CSAGQKAFF. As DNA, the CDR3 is TGCAGCGCAGGACAGAAAGCTTTCTTT.

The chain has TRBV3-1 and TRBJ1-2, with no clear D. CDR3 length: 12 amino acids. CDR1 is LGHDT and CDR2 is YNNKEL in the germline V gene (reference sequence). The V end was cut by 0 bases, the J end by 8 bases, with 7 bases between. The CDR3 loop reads CASSQDIEGYTF. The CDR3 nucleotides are TGTGCCAGCAGCCAAGACATTGAAGGCTACACCTTC. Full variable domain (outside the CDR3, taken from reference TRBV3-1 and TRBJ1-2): DTAVSQTPKYLVTQMGNDKSIKCEQNLGHDTMYWYKQDSKKFLKIMFSYNNKELIINETVPNRFSPKSPDKAHLNLHINSLELGDSAVYFCASSQDIEGYTFGSGTRLTVV.

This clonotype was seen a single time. The CDR3 loop is CASNGQGQETQYF. Written as DNA, the CDR3 is TGTGCCAGCAACGGACAGGGCCAAGAGACCCAGTACTTC. The rearrangement joins TRBV2 to TRBJ2-5; TRBD1 agrees at 8 bases. Germline V CDR1 and CDR2: SNHLY, FYNNEI. The CDR3 loop spans 13 amino acids. V shed 7 bases, J shed 1 base, and the junction held 2 bases outside the gene matches.

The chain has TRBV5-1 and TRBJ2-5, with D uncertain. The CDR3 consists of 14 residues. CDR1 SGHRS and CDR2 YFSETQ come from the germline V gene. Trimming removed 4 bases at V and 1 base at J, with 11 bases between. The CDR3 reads CASSAMSSQETQYF. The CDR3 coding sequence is TGCGCCAGCAGCGCGATGTCGTCCCAAGAGACCCAGTACTTC.

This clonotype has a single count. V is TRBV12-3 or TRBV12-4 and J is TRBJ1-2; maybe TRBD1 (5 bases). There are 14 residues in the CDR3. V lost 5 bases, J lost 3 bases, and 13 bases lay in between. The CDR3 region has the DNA TGTGCCAGCAGTCCGGGGCAGGAATACTATGGCTACACCTTC. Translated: CASSPGQEYYGYTF.

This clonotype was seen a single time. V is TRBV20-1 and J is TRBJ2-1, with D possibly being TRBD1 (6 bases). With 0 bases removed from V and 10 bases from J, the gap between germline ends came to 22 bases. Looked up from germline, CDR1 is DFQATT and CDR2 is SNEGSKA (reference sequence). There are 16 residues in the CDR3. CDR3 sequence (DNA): TGCAGTGCTAGAGATTCCTCCGGGACACCGTTTAGGGAGCAGTTCTTC. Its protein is CSARDSSGTPFREQFF.

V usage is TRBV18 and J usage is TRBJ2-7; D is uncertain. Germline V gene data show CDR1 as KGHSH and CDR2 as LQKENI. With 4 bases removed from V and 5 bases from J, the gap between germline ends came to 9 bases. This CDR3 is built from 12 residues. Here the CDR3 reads CASSRPPHEQYF. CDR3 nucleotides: TGTGCCAGCTCACGCCCTCCCCACGAGCAGTACTTC.

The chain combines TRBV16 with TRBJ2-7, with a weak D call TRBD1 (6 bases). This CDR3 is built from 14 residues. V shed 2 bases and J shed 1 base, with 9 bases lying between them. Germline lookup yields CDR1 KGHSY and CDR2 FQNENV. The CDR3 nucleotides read TGTGCCAGCAGCCAACGGCAGGGGTCCTACGAGCAGTACTTC. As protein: CASSQRQGSYEQYF.

CDR3 loop: CASSLGGIGADTQYF. The CDR3 coding sequence is TGTGCCAGCAGCTTGGGGGGAATAGGGGCGGATACGCAGTATTTT. The chain carries TRBV5-4 and TRBJ2-3; D might be TRBD1 (5 bases). Between the trimmed V and J ends, which lost 0 bases and 6 bases, there was a span of 14 bases. CDR3 length: 15 amino acids. From germline, CDR1 is SGHNT and CDR2 YYREEE (reference sequence).

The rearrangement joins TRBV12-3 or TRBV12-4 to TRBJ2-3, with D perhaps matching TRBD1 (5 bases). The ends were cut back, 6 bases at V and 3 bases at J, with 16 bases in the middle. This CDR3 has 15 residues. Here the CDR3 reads CASRPARGGTDTQYF. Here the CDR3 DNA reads TGTGCCAGCAGACCGGCTAGGGGTGGGACAGATACGCAGTATTTT.

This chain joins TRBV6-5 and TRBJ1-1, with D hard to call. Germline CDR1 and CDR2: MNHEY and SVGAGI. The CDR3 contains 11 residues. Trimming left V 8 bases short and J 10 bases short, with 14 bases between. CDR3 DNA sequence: TGTGCCAGCCGGGAAAAAAAGAGAGCTTTCTTT. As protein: CASREKKRAFF.

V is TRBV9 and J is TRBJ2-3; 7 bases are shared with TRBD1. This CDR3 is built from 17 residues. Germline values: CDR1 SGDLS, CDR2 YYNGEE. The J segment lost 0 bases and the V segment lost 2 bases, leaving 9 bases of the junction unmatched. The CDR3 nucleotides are TGTGCCAGCAGCGTCACCGCAGGGGGAGCTAGCACAGATACGCAGTATTTT. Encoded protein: CASSVTAGGASTDTQYF.

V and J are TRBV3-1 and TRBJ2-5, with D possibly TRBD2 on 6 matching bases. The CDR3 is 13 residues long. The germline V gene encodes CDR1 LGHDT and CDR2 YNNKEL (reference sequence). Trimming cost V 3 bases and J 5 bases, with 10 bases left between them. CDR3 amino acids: CASSHRLAETQYF. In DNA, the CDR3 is TGTGCCAGCAGCCACAGGCTAGCGGAGACCCAGTACTTC.